The 14 T cell receptor beta chains below come from one sample, sequenced in a study of T-cell memory formation after mild COVID-19. TCRdb re-derived calls from the 5' RACE reads in MiXCR, one entry per CDR3 protein. The sample has 540,000 or so distinct CDR3 sequences; around 21% are singletons. The specimen was PBMCs or a T cell subset sorted from them (not recorded which). The receptor source for this set is an adult woman who had mild COVID-19 (a few samples of this study predate the infection). Cell type and time point are not known.

The chain links TRBV11-2 to TRBJ1-5, with 7 bases that match TRBD1. J was trimmed by 0 bases and V by 7 bases; bases with no gene match: 12. Germline V CDR1 and CDR2: SGHAT, FQNNGV. CDR3 size: 17 residues. The CDR3 loop is CASNLTGTGNSNQPQHF. The CDR3 nucleotides read TGTGCCAGCAACTTGACAGGGACGGGAAATAGCAATCAGCCCCAGCATTTT.

The sample holds a few counts of this clonotype. This rearrangement joins TRBV7-6 to TRBJ2-3; 15 bases match TRBD2. Germline V gene lookup returns CDR1 SGHVS and CDR2 FNYEAQ. V shed 6 bases, J shed 1 base, and the junction held 11 bases outside the gene matches. This CDR3 contains 19 residues. The CDR3 spells CASRQTAGTSGGRTDTQYF. The CDR3, as DNA: TGTGCCAGCAGACAGACCGCCGGGACTAGCGGGGGGCGCACAGATACGCAGTATTTT.

J is TRBJ2-1 and V is TRBV18; weak D call: TRBD1 (6 bases). Between the trimmed V and J ends, which lost 3 bases and 8 bases, there was a span of 11 bases. Germline CDR1 is KGHSH and CDR2 is LQKENI. The CDR3 contains 13 residues. The CDR3 region is CASSPPGDDEQFF. CDR3 coding DNA: TGTGCCAGCTCACCCCCAGGGGACGATGAGCAGTTCTTC.

The J gene is TRBJ2-7, the V gene TRBV5-1; TRBD1 matches at 8 bases. The CDR3 extends over 14 amino acids. Germline V gene lookup returns CDR1 SGHRS and CDR2 YFSETQ. The trim removed 4 bases at V and 5 bases at J, leaving 8 bases unmatched. The CDR3 sequence: CASSPDRVFNEQYF. In DNA form, the CDR3 reads TGCGCCAGCAGCCCGGACAGGGTGTTCAACGAGCAGTACTTC.

This clonotype was observed a few times. The rearrangement uses TRBV6-6 and TRBJ2-3; D assignment may be TRBD1 or TRBD2 (6 bases each). The ends were cut back, 7 bases at V and 2 bases at J, with 16 bases in the middle. CDR1 is MNHNY and CDR2 is SVGAGI in the germline V gene (reference sequence). This CDR3 has 15 residues. The CDR3 DNA sequence: TGTGCCAGCACCAAAGGGGGGCTCCTCACAGATACGCAGTATTTT. Its translation: CASTKGGLLTDTQYF.

This chain's CDR3 is CASSQELGIAGYTF. CDR3 nucleotides: TGCGCCAGCAGCCAAGAGTTAGGGATAGCTGGCTACACCTTC. The chain carries TRBV4-1 and TRBJ1-2, with unresolved D. The germline gives CDR1 MGHRA, CDR2 YSYEKL. Trimming pared 0 bases from V and 7 bases from J, leaving 12 bases between. The length of the CDR3 is 14 residues.

The chain recombines TRBV4-3 with TRBJ1-1; D is unclear. The germline gives CDR1 LGHNA, CDR2 YSLEER. V lost 0 bases and J 5 bases, leaving 13 bases between the germline ends. This CDR3 spans 15 amino acids. CDR3 DNA: TGCGCCAGCAGCCAAGAAAGAAGGCAAGGGACTGAAGCTTTCTTT. It specifies CASSQERRQGTEAFF.

The V and J genes are TRBV12-3 or TRBV12-4 and TRBJ1-1, with D uncertain. V was shortened by 6 bases and J by 2 bases, with 10 bases between the two germline ends. The CDR3 extends over 13 amino acids. The CDR3 DNA reads as TGTGCCAGCAGCGTTCTGGAAAACACTGAAGCTTTCTTT. It is translated as CASSVLENTEAFF.

This clonotype was found a few times. The gene calls are TRBV20-1 and TRBJ2-5; 13 bases are a match to TRBD2. Germline V CDR1 and CDR2: DFQATT, SNEGSKA (reference sequence). V gave up 6 bases and J gave up 9 bases; unmatched junction bases: 13. This CDR3 contains 15 residues. The CDR3 bases are TGCAGTGCGCCTACTAGCGGGGGGGCCCGGAGGCCCCAGTACTTC. Protein: CSAPTSGGARRPQYF.

The rearrangement joins TRBV4-3 to TRBJ2-1, with TRBD2 identical over 9 bases. CDR3 length: 20 residues. V trimming: 0 bases; J trimming: 0 bases; junction bases outside the gene matches: 12. Germline CDR1 and CDR2: LGHNA and YSLEER. The CDR3 DNA is TGCGCCAGCAGCCAAGATCACGGTAGCGGGAGTTCCCGCTCCTACAATGAGCAGTTCTTC. Translating it yields CASSQDHGSGSSRSYNEQFF.

The V and J genes are TRBV24-1 and TRBJ2-3; D perhaps matches TRBD2 (5 bases). Deletions cut 4 bases from V and 2 bases from J, with 15 bases between. Per germline, CDR1 KGHDR and CDR2 SFDVKD. This CDR3 is built from 16 residues. CDR3 in amino acids: CATSDPGREATDTQYF. CDR3 nucleotides: TGTGCCACCAGTGACCCTGGACGGGAAGCCACAGATACGCAGTATTTT.

The gene calls are TRBV7-9 and TRBJ2-1, with TRBD2 as a possible D gene (5 bases). The CDR3 spans 16 residues. Germline V gene sequence: CDR1 SEHNR, CDR2 FQNEAQ (reference sequence). With 1 base removed from V and 1 base from J, the gap between germline ends came to 11 bases. The CDR3 protein is CASSLEPRDSYNEQFF. CDR3 coding DNA: TGTGCCAGCAGCTTAGAACCCCGGGATTCCTACAATGAGCAGTTCTTC.

In this sample, this clonotype turned up a few times. The CDR3 DNA follows: TGTGCCAGCAGCTCTATCAGAAGAACCCAGGTGATCACAGATACGCAGTATTTT. It is translated as CASSSIRRTQVITDTQYF. The J gene is TRBJ2-3, the V gene TRBV7-8; D call uncertain. The ends were cut back, 4 bases at V and 2 bases at J, with 22 bases in the middle. The CDR3 consists of 18 residues. Germline values: CDR1 SGHVS, CDR2 FQNEAQ.

The V and J genes are TRBV11-2 and TRBJ2-1; a possible D gene is TRBD2 (6 bases). V lost 9 bases and J 7 bases, leaving 19 bases between the germline ends. The germline CDR1 and CDR2 sequences are SGHAT and FQNNGV. The CDR3 runs to 14 residues. The CDR3 loop is CASTGGGAGNEQFF. CDR3 sequence (DNA): TGTGCCAGTACTGGGGGAGGCGCAGGGAATGAGCAGTTCTTC.